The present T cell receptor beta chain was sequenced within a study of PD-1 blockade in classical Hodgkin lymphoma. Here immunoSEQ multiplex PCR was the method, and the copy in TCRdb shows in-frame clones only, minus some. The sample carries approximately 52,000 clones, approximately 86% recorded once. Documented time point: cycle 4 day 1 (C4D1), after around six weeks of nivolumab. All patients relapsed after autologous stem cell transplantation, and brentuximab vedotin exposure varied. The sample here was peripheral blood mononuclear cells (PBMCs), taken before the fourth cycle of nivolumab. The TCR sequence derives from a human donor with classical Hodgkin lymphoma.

CDR3 sequence reads: CASSLGGTAYEQYF. For the CDR3, the DNA is TGTGCCAGCAGTTTAGGGGGGACAGCCTACGAGCAGTACTTC. The chain couples TRBV28 to TRBJ2-7; TRBD1 is a possible D gene (7 bases). The CDR3 contains 14 residues. V was clipped by 2 bases and J by 2 bases, with 10 bases between them. CDR1 is MDHEN and CDR2 is SYDVKM in the germline V gene.